Presented here are 9 T cell receptor beta chains from one specimen sequenced in a study of T cell repertoires in cytomegalovirus infection. TCRdb fed the reads into MiXCR, producing one record per CDR3 protein. The table records some 180,000 distinct CDR3 sequences, about a sixth of them present only once. Sequences were obtained from CD8+ T cells from PBMCs. All receptors come from a human donor in good health (CMV status not recorded). Some clones in this sample may be carry-over from other donors' samples.

The chain has TRBV11-2 and TRBJ2-2; no firm D call. Deletions cut 8 bases from V and 0 bases from J, with 13 bases between. Germline lookup yields CDR1 SGHAT and CDR2 FQNNGV. The CDR3 covers 15 residues. The CDR3 DNA follows: TGTGCCAGCCCCGAGACGAGAACGAACACCGGGGAGCTGTTTTTT. This sequence encodes CASPETRTNTGELFF. The full variable domain, completed using reference TRBV11-2 and TRBJ2-2, is EAGVAQSPRYKIIEKRQSVAFWCNPISGHATLYWYQQILGQGPKLLIQFQNNGVVDDSQLPKDRFSAERLKGVDSTLKIQPAKLEDSAVYLCASPETRTNTGELFFGEGSRLTVL.

This clonotype was detected only a few times. The chain couples TRBV4-3 to TRBJ1-1; weak D call: TRBD1 (5 bases). This CDR3 contains 15 residues. Germline assignment: CDR1 LGHNA and CDR2 YSLEER. Trimming cost V 0 bases and J 0 bases, with 8 bases left between them. Written as DNA, the CDR3 is TGCGCCAGCAGCCAAGATGAAGGGGTGAACACTGAAGCTTTCTTT. It translates to CASSQDEGVNTEAFF.

At least ten counts were recorded for this clonotype. The rearrangement links TRBV5-5 to TRBJ2-1; the D is unclear. This CDR3 has 12 residues. Germline lookup yields CDR1 SGHKS and CDR2 YYEKEE (reference sequence). With 0 bases removed from V and 7 bases from J, the gap between germline ends came to 5 bases. CDR3 protein: CASSLEGNEQFF. CDR3 DNA: TGTGCCAGCAGCTTGGAAGGGAATGAGCAGTTCTTC.

The chain recombines TRBV5-5 with TRBJ2-7, with D maybe TRBD1 (5 bases). V gave up 2 bases and J gave up 1 base, with 13 bases separating them. CDR1 SGHKS and CDR2 YYEKEE come from the germline V gene (reference sequence). The CDR3 totals 15 residues. In DNA, the CDR3 is TGTGCCAGCAGCTTCAGTGGGGCCCCGTCCTACGAGCAGTACTTC. It specifies CASSFSGAPSYEQYF. Together with reference TRBV5-5 and TRBJ2-7, the CDR3 gives the full variable domain: DAGVTQSPTHLIKTRGQQVTLRCSPISGHKSVSWYQQVLGQGPQFIFQYYEKEERGRGNFPDRFSARQFPNYSSELNVNALLLGDSALYLCASSFSGAPSYEQYFGPGTRLTVT.

Of note for this clonotype: The CDR3 end shows no conserved phenylalanine or tryptophan, and so a read error is likely. V is TRBV6-2 or TRBV6-3 and J is TRBJ2-2; maybe TRBD2 (7 bases). CDR3 length equals 17 residues. Germline V gives CDR1 MNHEY, CDR2 SVGEGT. Trimming removed 7 bases at V and 0 bases at J, with 18 bases between. The CDR3 region is CASIPRGGGANTGELFS. The CDR3 coding sequence is TGTGCCAGCATTCCCCGGGGAGGGGGAGCGAACACCGGGGAGCTGTTTTCT.

The rearrangement links TRBV7-6 to TRBJ2-7, with TRBD1 matching 9 bases. There are 15 residues in the CDR3. With V trimmed by 2 bases and J by 7 bases, 9 bases remained unmatched. CDR1 SGHVS and CDR2 FNYEAQ come from the germline V gene. The CDR3 sequence: CASSLTTGGRGEQYF. The CDR3 region has the DNA TGTGCCAGCAGCTTAACAACAGGGGGCCGGGGGGAGCAGTACTTC.

This chain joins TRBV7-9 and TRBJ1-2; D gene uncertain. Looked up from germline, CDR1 is SEHNR and CDR2 is FQNEAQ (reference sequence). V lost 5 bases and J 0 bases, leaving 13 bases between the germline ends. The CDR3 has 15 amino acids. This chain's CDR3 is CASSRGGVTNYGYTF. As DNA, the CDR3 is TGTGCCAGCAGCCGGGGAGGAGTAACTAACTATGGCTACACCTTC.

The chain recombines TRBV12-5 with TRBJ2-5; D uncertain. This CDR3 is 14 amino acids long. CDR1 and CDR2 from the germline V gene are LGHNT and FRNRAP. The V end lost 2 bases, the J end lost 0 bases, and 7 bases lay between the germline ends. In DNA form, the CDR3 reads TGTGCTAGTGGTTTGTCTTCGTACCAAGAGACCCAGTACTTC. This translates into CASGLSSYQETQYF.

This clonotype appeared a few times. The chain links TRBV28 to TRBJ2-7, with 7 bases that match TRBD2. This CDR3 comprises 16 residues. V lost 6 bases, J lost 3 bases, and 14 bases stayed unmatched. Germline V gene sequence: CDR1 MDHEN, CDR2 SYDVKM. The chain's CDR3 is CASRLPSSGVGYEQYF. CDR3 coding DNA: TGTGCCAGCAGGTTGCCATCCAGCGGGGTGGGCTACGAGCAGTACTTC.